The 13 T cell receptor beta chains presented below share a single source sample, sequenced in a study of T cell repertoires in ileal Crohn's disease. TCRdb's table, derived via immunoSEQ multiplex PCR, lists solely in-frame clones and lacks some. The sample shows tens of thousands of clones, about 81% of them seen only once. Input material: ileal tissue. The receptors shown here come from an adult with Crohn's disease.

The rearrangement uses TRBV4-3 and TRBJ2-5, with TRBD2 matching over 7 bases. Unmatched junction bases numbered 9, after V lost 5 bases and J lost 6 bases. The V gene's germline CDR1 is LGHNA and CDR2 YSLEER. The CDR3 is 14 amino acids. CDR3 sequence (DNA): TGCGCCAGCAGCAACCCGGCGGGGGAAAAGACCCAGTACTTC. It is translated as CASSNPAGEKTQYF.

CDR3 DNA sequence: TGCGCCAGCAGCTTGATGTCCGGGGAGACCCAGTACTTC. The encoded protein is CASSLMSGETQYF. The gene calls are TRBV5-1 and TRBJ2-5; D uncertain. From germline, CDR1 is SGHRS and CDR2 YFSETQ. The CDR3 spans 13 residues. The germline V and J ends were trimmed by 1 base and 5 bases, with 9 bases remaining between them.

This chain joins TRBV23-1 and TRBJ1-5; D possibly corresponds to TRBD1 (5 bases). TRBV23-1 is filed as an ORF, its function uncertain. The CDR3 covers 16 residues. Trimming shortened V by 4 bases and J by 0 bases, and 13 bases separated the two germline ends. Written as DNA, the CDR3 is TGCGCCAGCAGTCCAGCAGGGAACTTTAGCAATCAGCCCCAGCATTTT. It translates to CASSPAGNFSNQPQHF.

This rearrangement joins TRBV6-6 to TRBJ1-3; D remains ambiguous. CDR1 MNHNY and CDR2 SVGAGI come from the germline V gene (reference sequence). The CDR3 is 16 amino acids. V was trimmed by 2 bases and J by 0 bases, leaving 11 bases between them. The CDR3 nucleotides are TGTGCCAGCAGTTACAGGAGGCAGAGCTCTGGAAACACCATATATTTT. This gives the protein CASSYRRQSSGNTIYF.

The DNA of the CDR3 is TGTGCCAGCAGTTACTCTGAGACAGTGTACGAGCAGTACTTC. Protein sequence: CASSYSETVYEQYF. V usage is TRBV6-6 and J usage is TRBJ2-7, with D perhaps matching TRBD1 (5 bases). The CDR3 length is 14 residues. Germline CDR1 is MNHNY and CDR2 is SVGAGI (reference sequence). The V end lost 0 bases, the J end lost 4 bases, and 10 bases lay between the germline ends.

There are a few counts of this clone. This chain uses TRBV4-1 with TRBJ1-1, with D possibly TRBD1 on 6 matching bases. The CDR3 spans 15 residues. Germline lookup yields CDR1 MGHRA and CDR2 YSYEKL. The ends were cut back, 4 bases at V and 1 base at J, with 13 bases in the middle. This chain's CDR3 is CASSLLEGGNTEAFF. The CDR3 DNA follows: TGCGCCAGCAGCCTACTAGAAGGGGGGAACACTGAAGCTTTCTTT.

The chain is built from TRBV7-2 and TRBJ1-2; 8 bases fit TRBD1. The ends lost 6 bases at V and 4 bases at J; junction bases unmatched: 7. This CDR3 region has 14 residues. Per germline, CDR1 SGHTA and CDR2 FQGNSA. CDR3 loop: CASRRPGGGYGYTF. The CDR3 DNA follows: TGTGCCAGCAGGCGACCAGGGGGCGGCTATGGCTACACCTTC.

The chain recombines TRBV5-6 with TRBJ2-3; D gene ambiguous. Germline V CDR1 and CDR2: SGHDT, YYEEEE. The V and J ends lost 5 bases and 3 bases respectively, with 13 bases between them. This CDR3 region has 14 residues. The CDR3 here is CASSSIRNTDTQYF. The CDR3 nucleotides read TGTGCCAGCAGTTCGATCAGAAATACAGATACGCAGTATTTT.

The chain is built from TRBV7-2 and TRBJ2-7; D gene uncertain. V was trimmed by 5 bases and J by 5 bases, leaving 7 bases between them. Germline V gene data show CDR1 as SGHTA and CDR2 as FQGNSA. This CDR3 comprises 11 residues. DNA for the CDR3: TGTGCCAGCAGCGTATCAGACGAGCAGTACTTC. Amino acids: CASSVSDEQYF.

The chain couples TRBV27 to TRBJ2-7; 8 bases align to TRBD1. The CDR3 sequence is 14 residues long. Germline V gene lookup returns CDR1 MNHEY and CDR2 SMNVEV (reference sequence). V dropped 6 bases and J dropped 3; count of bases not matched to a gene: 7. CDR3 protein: CASRRTGQDYEQYF. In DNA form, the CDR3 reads TGTGCCAGCAGAAGGACAGGGCAGGACTACGAGCAGTACTTC.

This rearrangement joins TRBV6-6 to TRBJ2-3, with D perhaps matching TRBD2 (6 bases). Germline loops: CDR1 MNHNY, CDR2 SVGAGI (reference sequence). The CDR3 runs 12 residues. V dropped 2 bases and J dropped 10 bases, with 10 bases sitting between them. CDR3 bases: TGTGCCAGCAGTTACGTCGGGGAGGCGCAGTATTTT. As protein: CASSYVGEAQYF.

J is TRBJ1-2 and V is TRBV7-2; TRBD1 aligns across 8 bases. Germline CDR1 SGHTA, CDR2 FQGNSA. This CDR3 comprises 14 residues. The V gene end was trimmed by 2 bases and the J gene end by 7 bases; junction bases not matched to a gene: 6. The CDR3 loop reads CASSLPDRGFGYTF. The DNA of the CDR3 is TGTGCCAGCAGCTTACCCGACAGGGGCTTTGGCTACACCTTC.

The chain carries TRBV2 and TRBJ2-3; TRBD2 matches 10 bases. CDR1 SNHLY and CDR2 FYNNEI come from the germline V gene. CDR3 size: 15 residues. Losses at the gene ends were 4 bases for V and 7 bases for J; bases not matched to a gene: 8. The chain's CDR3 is CASSVTSGAGNTQYF. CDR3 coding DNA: TGTGCCAGCAGTGTTACTAGCGGGGCTGGGAATACGCAGTATTTT.